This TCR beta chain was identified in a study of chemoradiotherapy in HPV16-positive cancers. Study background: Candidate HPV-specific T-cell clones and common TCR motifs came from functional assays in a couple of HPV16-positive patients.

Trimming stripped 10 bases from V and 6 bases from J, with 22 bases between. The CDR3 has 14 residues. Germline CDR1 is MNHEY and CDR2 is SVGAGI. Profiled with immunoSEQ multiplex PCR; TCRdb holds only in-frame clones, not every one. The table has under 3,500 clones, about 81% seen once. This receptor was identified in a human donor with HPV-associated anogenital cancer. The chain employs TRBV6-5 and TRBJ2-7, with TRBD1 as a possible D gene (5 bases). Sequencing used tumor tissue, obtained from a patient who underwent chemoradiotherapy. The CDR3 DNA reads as TGTGCCACCTTGGGGCGGACGTGGACGTGCGAGCAGTACTTC. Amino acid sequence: CATLGRTWTCEQYF.